The next 3 T cell receptor beta chains were all read from a single sample in a study of cytomegalovirus exposure and HLA in healthy donors. The PCR used 60 Vbeta and 13 Jbeta primers. The assay was immunoSEQ multiplex PCR, and TCRdb's table has in-frame clones only and misses some. The repertoire holds over 150,000 clones, with 60% to 80% as singletons. Source material: PBMCs. Receptors were obtained from a man younger than 30 in good health and CMV-seropositive.

This clone appeared a few times. The chain couples TRBV5-4 to TRBJ2-5; 11 bases match TRBD2. With V trimmed by 4 bases and J by 4 bases, 3 bases remained unmatched. The CDR3 has 14 amino acids. Germline CDR1 and CDR2: SGHNT and YYREEE (reference sequence). CDR3 DNA sequence: TGTGCCAGCAGCATAGCGGGAGGGGGAGAGACCCAGTACTTC. It is translated as CASSIAGGGETQYF.

The sample holds one count of this clone. The CDR3 spells CSADSVYGYTF. The CDR3 DNA is TGCAGCGCCGACTCAGTCTATGGCTACACCTTC. V usage is TRBV29-1 and J usage is TRBJ1-2; no clear D. The CDR3 is 11 residues long. Germline lookup yields CDR1 SQVTM and CDR2 ANQGSEA. V gave up 7 bases and J gave up 4 bases, with 10 bases separating them. The whole variable domain, remainder taken from reference TRBV29-1 and TRBJ1-2, is SAVISQKPSRDICQRGTSLTIQCQVDSQVTMMFWYRQQPGQSLTLIATANQGSEATYESGFVIDKFPISRPNLTFSTLTVSNMSPEDSSIYLCSADSVYGYTFGSGTRLTVV.

V usage is TRBV21-1 and J usage is TRBJ2-7; the table gives TRBD2 as D, unverified against the DNA. TRBV21-1 is given as a pseudogene. The length of the CDR3 is 19 residues. The CDR3 spells CASSKCVAVPLAGGNEQYF. The CDR3 DNA reads as TGTGCCAGCAGCAAATGTGTAGCAGTACCTCTAGCGGGGGGCAACGAGCAGTACTTC.